The 4 T cell receptor beta chains listed next were all sequenced from one sample in a study of lymphopenia after photon versus proton radiotherapy. The repertoire was sequenced with immunoSEQ multiplex PCR; TCRdb's copy has only in-frame clones and lacks some. Of 25,000 to 35,000 clones in the sample, roughly 88% were seen once. The sample here was peripheral blood, taken from a patient treated with photon-based radiotherapy. The receptors stem from a woman aged 50 to 60 with pancreatic cancer.

A few counts support this clone. V usage is TRBV18 and J usage is TRBJ2-7, with D possibly matching TRBD2 (5 bases). The germline V gene has CDR1 KGHSH and CDR2 LQKENI. V was shortened by 3 bases and J by 7 bases, with 16 bases between the two germline ends. The CDR3 totals 14 residues. The CDR3 spells CASSPAGGPSEQYF. The CDR3 nucleotides read TGTGCCAGCTCACCCGCCGGAGGTCCGTCTGAGCAGTACTTC.

This clone was observed a few times. The V call is TRBV13, the J call TRBJ2-7; D not resolved. The CDR3 runs 10 residues. The ends were cut back, 3 bases at V and 6 bases at J, with 3 bases in the middle. Germline values: CDR1 PRHDT, CDR2 FYEKMQ (reference sequence). CDR3 region: CASSFTEQYF. The CDR3 coding sequence is TGTGCCAGCAGCTTCACCGAGCAGTACTTC. Based on the CDR3 plus reference TRBV13 and TRBJ2-7, the full variable domain is AAGVIQSPRHLIKEKRETATLKCYPIPRHDTVYWYQQGPGQDPQFLISFYEKMQSDKGSIPDRFSAQQFSDYHSELNMSSLELGDSALYFCASSFTEQYFGPGTRLTVT.

The V and J genes are TRBV9 and TRBJ1-3; 12 bases are a match to TRBD1. J gave up 4 bases and V 0 bases, and 17 bases lay outside the gene matches. The length of the CDR3 is 21 residues. Germline CDR1 SGDLS, CDR2 YYNGEE. In nucleotides, the CDR3 is TGTGCCAGCAGCGTAGAGCCCCTCGGCCTGGGACAGGGGGCGGAGGGAAACACCATATATTTT. Translated: CASSVEPLGLGQGAEGNTIYF.

The chain has TRBV5-1 and TRBJ1-5; 7 bases are a match to TRBD1. After removal of 0 bases from V and 8 bases from J, the junction contained 5 bases not matched to a gene. Germline lookup yields CDR1 SGHRS and CDR2 YFSETQ. The CDR3 covers 14 residues. CDR3 sequence reads: CASSLEGALEPQHF. DNA for the CDR3: TGCGCCAGCAGCTTGGAGGGGGCTCTGGAGCCCCAGCATTTT.